Listed below are T cell receptor beta chains from one sample, sequenced in a study of naive and memory T cell subsets. TCRdb reanalysed the UMI-ligation and nested PCR reads using MiXCR and keeps one entry per CDR3 protein. The repertoire includes some 87,000 distinct CDR3 sequences, about 6.5% of them detected once, and around 1.5% sits in the top ten. Sequenced sample: central memory CD4+ T cells from blood. The source is a human donor in good health. Each CDR3 is given without its conserved first and last residue. The listing skips clone size in some rows; elsewhere it reads once, few, many or a size class.

SVQTGNNSPLH	many	TRBV29-1
SARVIGSSNSPLH	many	TRBV20-1
SAAGTSGSYEQY	few	TRBV20-1
ASSRLAGSSRSTYEQY	NA	TRBV14
ASSGQVQETQY	few	TRBV9
SASRDLLTGELF	NA	TRBV20-1
SASGGNLGYSNQPQH	few	TRBV20-1
ASSPPPTANTEAF	many	TRBV18
SVPNPQGRGQPQH	many	TRBV20-1
ATSDSGRDIAYNEQF	NA	TRBV24-1
AWSPSRREQF	many	TRBV30
ASSFLVGNKY	NA	TRBV7-2
ASRQEGSQPQH	many	TRBV10-3
ASSLSQGDNYGYT	many	TRBV10-2
ASRTGPETGELF	many	TRBV12-3/TRBV12-4
ASSSNSNQPQH	medium-sized	TRBV6-6
ASRAKLGVLRGNTGELF	NA	TRBV28
SAIGPKGGYYEQY	few	TRBV20-1
ACRVSGSGTEAF	NA	TRBV30
ASSLVTGNYGYT	NA	TRBV5-4
ASRRTGSYEQY	many	TRBV5-1
ASSAHPGLDDNEQF	few	TRBV9
ASRLSSGQETQY	NA	TRBV12-3/TRBV12-4